The sequence of this TCR beta chain was determined in a study of CD8+ T cells in alopecia areata. The CDR3 has 15 residues. V was pared by 1 base and J by 7 bases, with 13 bases between. The germline V gene encodes CDR1 MNHNS and CDR2 SASEGT. RNA extraction was followed by reverse transcription into cDNA, which acted as the sequencing template. Clones were read by immunoSEQ multiplex PCR, and TCRdb kept only the in-frame ones, dropping some. The sample lists around 97,000 clones; approximately 84% were seen once. Concerning this clone itself: The antigen is unknown.

Study conclusions and caveats: Affected lesional scalp, above all in alopecia totalis/universalis, was more clonal than normal scalp.

Treatment: oral pan-JAK inhibitor, 5-10 mg twice daily. V and J are TRBV6-1 and TRBJ2-2; maybe TRBD1 (5 bases). The sequencing used CD8+ T cells sorted from blood, collected between weeks 30 and 35, from a patient treated with tofacitinib. The receptor comes from a human donor with alopecia areata. CDR3 amino acids: CASSEEQAANGELFF. CDR3 DNA: TGTGCCAGCAGTGAAGAACAGGCGGCTAACGGGGAGCTGTTTTTT.